This T cell receptor (beta chain) was observed in a study of Japanese encephalitis immunity and Zika vaccine responses (dated by TCRdb to about 2021). For the study in its entirety: Included participants received three 5.0 ug doses of alum-adjuvanted ZPIV at weeks 0, 4 and 28. The ZIKV peptides, 15-mers that overlapped by 11 residues, were chosen for containing NetMHCpan/NetMHCII-predicted epitopes with affinity below 50 nM. Before ZPIV, over eleven participants got a single dose of YFV vaccine (YF-VAX), while eight or nine participants were flavivirus-naive. The study examined whether earlier vaccination against Japanese encephalitis virus (JEV) or yellow fever virus (YFV) influenced CD4 T cell responses to the Zika vaccine. TCR repertoires from three flavivirus-naive individuals were additionally analyzed at weeks 2, 6 and 52 after the start of ZPIV vaccination. For TCR sequencing, roughly six representative participants were selected from each pre-vaccination group, and samples were taken at week 0 (after pre-vaccination, before ZPIV) and at week 52. About 12 participants were given two doses of JEV vaccine (IXIARO) 28 days apart, two to three months before the first ZPIV dose. For stimulations, either ZIKV structural-protein peptide pools divided into flavivirus-conserved and non-conserved sets or JEV or YFV peptides matching the pre-vaccination were used. Paper-wide results and their limitations: Only a few individuals showed CD8 T cell responses to the ZIKV peptide pools, and those responses were of very low magnitude. Samples clustered by participant with no similarity between individuals, suggesting no public TCRs were detected. The individual peptides behind the cross-reactive responses were not identified because limits on sample size made peptide-pool deconvolution impossible. After ZPIV, a significant decrease in repertoire richness of CD4 T cells responding to conserved ZIKV epitopes was observed in JEV-pre-vaccinated donors. Repertoire similarity across time-points and stimulations was higher in JEV-pre-vaccinated donors than in YFV-pre-vaccinated donors, indicating more clonotypes shared between ZIKV and JEV stimulation. The analysis covered only a subset of trial participants who had three doses and adequate samples, rather than the whole vaccinated cohort.

Based on its abundance in the sample, this clonotype is medium-sized (0.01 to 0.1%). No clone much larger than this one lies a single base away; base qualities are absent. After labeling with CellTrace CFSE, PBMCs were cultured for roughly 6 days in RPMI containing approximately 7.8% human serum along with peptide pools, each at 1 ug/mL. Unfixed proliferating CD4 T cells were sorted on a BD FACSAria as live CD56-CD19-CD16-CD3+CD4+ CFSE-low cells. Enrolled adults were healthy and were found to be seronegative for ZIKV, JEV, YFV, DENV and WNV by microneutralization screening. Samples came from a phase 1, double-blinded, randomized, placebo-controlled trial of an alum-adjuvanted Zika purified-inactivated virus (ZPIV) vaccine. Peripheral blood mononuclear cells were isolated using a standard procedure and kept frozen in liquid nitrogen until needed. The CDR3 measures 17 amino acids from cysteine to phenylalanine. The only DNA kept is the CDR3, 51 bases in frame from the first base. CDR1 KGHSH and CDR2 LQKENI are derived from the germline V gene. V is shortened by 3 bases, J by 2 bases, and the region joining them spans 19 bases.

Libraries came from 5' RACE. TCRbeta libraries were pooled in proportion to their sorted cell numbers before sequencing. Total RNA was extracted from the sorted cells with RNAzol RT, and cDNA was synthesized using an oligo(dT) primer and a template-switching oligo. The TCRbeta V-CDR3-J region was amplified by PCR between a SMARTer oligo primer and a TCRbeta constant-region primer using Kapa HiFi. Illumina adaptors and sample-specific index barcodes were added in a second PCR, followed by HighPrep bead cleanup and Bioanalyzer confirmation of a band of roughly 650 bp. Sequencing of the libraries was done on an Illumina MiSeq using 2x151 bp paired-end reads. In the source study's methods: Reads were demultiplexed with an in-house Java program, and TCRbeta annotations were assigned and clonotypes were counted with MiXCR. Repertoire overlap was assessed with Morisita-Horn indices from the R package vegan, and UPGMA clustering and Circos plots of recurring clonotypes were generated. Shannon diversity and richness were normalized to the highest possible value given the input cell numbers, yielding values from 0 to 1. MUSCLE was used to align CDR3beta sequences, SeqinR to compute distances, and R to plot multidimensional scaling. TCRdb reran the public reads through fastp at Q25 and MiXCR, keeping productive beta chains. Each CDR3 protein gets just one entry, which takes the most common genes and DNA from the rows behind it. It is TCRdb's table, rather than the study itself, that gives the V and J calls and clone size. The sample records roughly 700 distinct CDR3 sequences, less than 4.5% of which are singletons. Under 25% of the sample is in the top ten clones.

This TCR derives from an adult woman who received an inactivated Zika virus vaccine. Sample: antigen-activated CD4+ T cells from blood, cultured, taken during a Zika inactivated vaccine study. The chain employs TRBV18 and TRBJ2-5, with a tentative D gene TRBD2 over 6 matching bases. In nucleotides, the sequence is TGTGCCAGCTCACCTCTTTTTTCGACCGCGGGACAAGAGACCCAGTACTTC. Its translation reads: CASSPLFSTAGQETQYF.